This TCR beta chain was sequenced in a study of monozygotic twins with inflammatory bowel disease. Study-level points and caveats: In these data, no single strong IBD-associated signal or clonotype received support. Healthy co-twins had higher TCRbeta inverse Simpson diversity than their IBD twins.

CDR1 is MNHEY, CDR2 SMNVEV, per germline (reference sequence). The CDR3 contains 14 residues. Unfractionated whole blood yielded total RNA, and T cells were not sorted. Comments on this clonotype: Its antigen is as yet unknown.

Via template switching, UMIs carrying a 6-nucleotide sample barcode were introduced. TCRdb re-called the 5' RACE reads and shows each CDR3 protein once, DNA omitted. The sample table includes about 380,000 distinct CDR3 sequences. V gene TRBV27 combines with J gene TRBJ2-7; TCRdb lists TRBD1, though no DNA is available to test this call. The receptor was isolated from a human donor with ulcerative colitis or Crohn's disease, or a healthy co-twin of an affected twin (not recorded which). Sequencing was carried out using blood. Here the CDR3 reads CASSSGESSYEQYF.